These 28 T cell receptor beta chains were sequenced from one sample in a study of blood T cell repertoires in COVID-19 (dated by TCRdb to 2020 to 2022). The protocol used for the library was the immunoSEQ multiplex PCR assay. TCRdb obtained this table from immuneACCESS and retained in-frame rearrangements with V and J assigned. These tables miss some clones; where compared with another copy, unresolved V genes account for less than half of the shortfall, and the remainder is unexplained. In this sample the table shows roughly 150,000 clones, around nine tenths of which occur a single time. Clones ranked in the top ten supply about 2.6% of the sample. The material sequenced was peripheral blood. These receptors were obtained from an elderly woman with COVID-19, enrolled during active disease.

The chain joins TRBV6-5 to TRBJ1-2; 7 bases align to TRBD1. This CDR3 is 14 amino acids long. The trim removed 6 bases at V and 3 bases at J, leaving 7 bases unmatched. Germline V gene sequence: CDR1 MNHEY, CDR2 SVGAGI. CDR3 DNA: TGTGCCAGCAGAAACAGGGGAGTCGACTATGGCTACACCTTC. Translation gives CASRNRGVDYGYTF.

This rearrangement joins TRBV5-1 to TRBJ2-5; D may be TRBD2 (6 bases). V was cut by 0 bases and J by 5 bases, with 14 bases left in between. This CDR3 comprises 15 residues. Germline V gene data show CDR1 as SGHRS and CDR2 as YFSETQ. CDR3 sequence (DNA): TGCGCCAGCAGCTTGGTGGCTAGCGAAGGGGAGACCCAGTACTTC. Translating gives CASSLVASEGETQYF.

The chain carries TRBV27 and TRBJ1-3, with 8 bases lining up with TRBD1. The V segment lost 2 bases and the J segment 1 base; nucleotides outside the gene matches: 1. The germline CDR1 and CDR2 sequences are MNHEY and SMNVEV (reference sequence). The CDR3 consists of 15 residues. CDR3 DNA sequence: TGTGCCAGCAGTTTACAGGGGGCGTCTGGAAACACCATATATTTT. Translated: CASSLQGASGNTIYF.

V usage is TRBV27 and J usage is TRBJ1-2, with unresolved D. V was shortened by 2 bases and J by 3 bases, with 7 bases between the two germline ends. The CDR3 is 13 amino acids. Per the germline V gene, CDR1 is MNHEY and CDR2 is SMNVEV (reference sequence). The CDR3 nucleotides read TGTGCCAGCAGTTTAGCCAGGTACTATGGCTACACCTTC. Residues: CASSLARYYGYTF.

The genes are TRBV6-5 and TRBJ2-1; 10 nucleotides match TRBD1. V shed 1 base, J shed 8 bases, and the junction held 5 bases outside the gene matches. Germline lookup yields CDR1 MNHEY and CDR2 SVGAGI. This CDR3 is 15 amino acids long. The CDR3 reads CASSYFGTGVDEQFF. The DNA for the CDR3 is TGTGCCAGCAGTTACTTTGGGACAGGGGTGGATGAGCAGTTCTTC.

The V gene is TRBV7-9, the J gene TRBJ2-1; 8 bases align to TRBD2. Germline-derived CDR1 and CDR2 are SEHNR and FQNEAQ (reference sequence). J was trimmed by 4 bases and V by 5 bases; bases with no gene match: 13. This CDR3 contains 17 residues. The CDR3 DNA is TGTGCCAGCAGCCAACGTACGAGGACTAGCACTTACAATGAGCAGTTCTTC. Protein sequence: CASSQRTRTSTYNEQFF.

The chain has TRBV4-3 and TRBJ2-7, with TRBD1 as a possible D gene (6 bases). Germline V lookup: CDR1 LGHNA, CDR2 YSLEER. This CDR3 is built from 16 residues. Trimming stripped 2 bases from V and 0 bases from J, with 14 bases between. The CDR3 DNA reads as TGCGCCAGCAGCCAATACAGGGACCTCAGCTCCTACGAGCAGTACTTC. Its protein is CASSQYRDLSSYEQYF.

The gene calls are TRBV20-1 and TRBJ1-5; TRBD1 matches at 7 bases. Trimming at V came to 3 bases and at J to 3 bases, leaving 8 bases not matched to a gene. Germline values: CDR1 DFQATT, CDR2 SNEGSKA (reference sequence). The CDR3 has 15 residues. The CDR3 nucleotides are TGCAGTGCTAGTTCGACAGGGCGGAACAATCAGCCCCAGCATTTT. Its protein product is CSASSTGRNNQPQHF.

This rearrangement joins TRBV9 to TRBJ2-2; maybe TRBD1 (6 bases). The germline V and J ends were trimmed by 4 bases and 7 bases, with 14 bases remaining between them. Germline V gives CDR1 SGDLS, CDR2 YYNGEE. The CDR3 consists of 14 residues. The CDR3 protein is CASSTGHRVGELFF. As DNA, the CDR3 is TGTGCCAGCAGCACTGGACACAGGGTCGGGGAGCTGTTTTTT.

The chain couples TRBV14 to TRBJ2-5, with 7 nucleotides matching TRBD2. CDR3 length: 15 residues. CDR1 is SGHDN and CDR2 is FVKESK in the germline V gene. The ends lost 4 bases at V and 5 bases at J; junction bases unmatched: 10. The CDR3 sequence: CASSLVAGAEETQYF. The CDR3 bases are TGTGCCAGCAGCCTTGTAGCGGGCGCTGAGGAGACCCAGTACTTC.

This chain uses TRBV9 with TRBJ2-3, with 8 bases aligning to TRBD1. Germline CDR1 SGDLS, CDR2 YYNGEE. V lost 0 bases, J lost 2 bases, and 5 bases stayed unmatched. The CDR3 runs 16 residues. The CDR3 coding sequence is TGTGCCAGCAGCGTAGTTGGACAGGGAGACACAGATACGCAGTATTTT. Encoded protein: CASSVVGQGDTDTQYF.

This chain joins TRBV6-5 and TRBJ1-1; 9 positions agree with TRBD1. The V gene's germline CDR1 is MNHEY and CDR2 SVGAGI. The CDR3 runs 14 residues. The CDR3 nucleotides read TGTGCAGCCGCACCGACAGGGGGATATACTGAAGCTTTCTTT. This encodes CAAAPTGGYTEAFF.

CDR3: CASSYIGGGSYNEQFF. Written as DNA, the CDR3 is TGTGCCAGCAGTTACATCGGGGGGGGATCCTACAATGAGCAGTTCTTC. The chain carries TRBV6-5 and TRBJ2-1, with 8 bases identical to TRBD2. Germline CDR1 and CDR2: MNHEY and SVGAGI. This CDR3 has 16 residues. V lost 2 bases, J lost 1 base, and 4 bases stayed unmatched.

The chain uses TRBV19 and TRBJ1-2; D might be TRBD1 (5 bases). CDR3 length: 11 residues. The germline gives CDR1 LNHDA, CDR2 SQIVND (reference sequence). The germline V and J ends were trimmed by 5 bases and 8 bases, with 9 bases remaining between them. DNA of the CDR3: TGTGCCAGTAGTCCCCGGGGGGGCTACACCTTC. Amino acid sequence: CASSPRGGYTF.

CDR3 bases: TGTGCCACCAGCAGAGGGGCAGGGGGCGAGCACTACGAGCAGTACTTC. It yields the protein CATSRGAGGEHYEQYF. The V gene is TRBV15, the J gene TRBJ2-7; TRBD1 aligns across 8 bases. CDR3 length: 16 residues. J gave up 3 bases and V 1 base, and 8 bases lay outside the gene matches. Germline assignment: CDR1 LNHNV and CDR2 YYDKDF (reference sequence).

CDR3 protein: CASSLGGSSGETQYF. In DNA form, the CDR3 reads TGTGCCAGCAGCTTAGGCGGGAGTTCCGGGGAGACCCAGTACTTC. V usage is TRBV11-3 and J usage is TRBJ2-5, with 7 bases matching TRBD2. The germline gives CDR1 SGHNT, CDR2 YENEEA. V shed 1 base, J shed 5 bases, and the junction held 7 bases outside the gene matches. This CDR3 comprises 15 residues.

CDR3 sequence reads: CASSVGTTTGNTIYF. DNA for the CDR3: TGTGCCAGCAGCGTCGGGACAACCACTGGAAACACCATATATTTT. The genes are TRBV9 and TRBJ1-3; D perhaps matches TRBD1 (6 bases). CDR1 is SGDLS, CDR2 YYNGEE, per germline. The CDR3 has 15 residues. V gave up 2 bases and J gave up 2 bases, with 11 bases separating them.

V is TRBV7-8 and J is TRBJ1-1; D is ambiguous. The V end lost 2 bases, the J end lost 0 bases, and 13 bases lay between the germline ends. This CDR3 has 16 amino acids. The germline gives CDR1 SGHVS, CDR2 FQNEAQ. In DNA form, the CDR3 reads TGTGCCAGCAGCTTAATGGCAGCTAGCATGAACACTGAAGCTTTCTTT. It codes for CASSLMAASMNTEAFF.

As for this clone: Different DNA sequences within this sample yield the same CDR3. The chain uses TRBV28 and TRBJ2-7; D gene uncertain. The length of the CDR3 is 11 residues. Germline CDR1 and CDR2: MDHEN and SYDVKM. V shed 6 bases and J shed 4 bases, with 7 bases lying between them. CDR3 sequence reads: CASSSSYEQYF. The CDR3 coding sequence is TGTGCCAGCAGCTCCTCTTACGAGCAGTACTTC.

The chain uses TRBV7-9 and TRBJ1-4, with D tentatively TRBD1 (5 bases). Germline values: CDR1 SEHNR, CDR2 FQNEAQ (reference sequence). This CDR3 comprises 15 residues. Trimming removed 1 base from V and 0 bases from J, with 6 bases in between. CDR3 in amino acids: CASSLEGATNEKLFF. CDR3 nucleotides: TGTGCCAGCAGCTTAGAAGGGGCAACTAATGAAAAACTGTTTTTT. The full variable domain, rest sourced from reference TRBV7-9 and TRBJ1-4, is DTGVSQNPRHKITKRGQNVTFRCDPISEHNRLYWYRQTLGQGPEFLTYFQNEAQLEKSRLLSDRFSAERPKGSFSTLEIQRTEQGDSAMYLCASSLEGATNEKLFFGSGTQLSVL.

The chain couples TRBV12-3 or TRBV12-4 to TRBJ2-7, with D perhaps TRBD2 (6 bases). With 6 bases removed from V and 6 bases from J, the gap between germline ends came to 15 bases. The CDR3 has 13 residues. CDR3 loop: CASSGTLSGEQYF. As DNA, the CDR3 is TGTGCCAGCAGCGGGACTCTGTCTGGCGAGCAGTACTTC.

This clone was picked up one time. V is TRBV15 and J is TRBJ2-7; D not resolved. Germline lookup yields CDR1 LNHNV and CDR2 YYDKDF (reference sequence). V was cut by 1 base and J by 8 bases, with 21 bases left in between. CDR3 size: 16 residues. The CDR3 loop is CATSRGAVPLLTKQYF. The CDR3 nucleotides are TGTGCCACCAGCAGAGGTGCGGTTCCATTACTTACGAAGCAGTACTTC.

The chain recombines TRBV29-1 with TRBJ2-1; D is unclear. The CDR3 is made up of 15 amino acids. Per germline, CDR1 SQVTM and CDR2 ANQGSEA. Trimming cost V 0 bases and J 0 bases, with 9 bases left between them. Here the CDR3 reads CSVEDWSSSYNEQFF. CDR3 coding DNA: TGCAGCGTTGAAGATTGGTCCAGCTCCTACAATGAGCAGTTCTTC.

The chain combines TRBV4-3 with TRBJ1-5, with 8 bases aligning to TRBD1. Germline CDR1 and CDR2: LGHNA and YSLEER. Trimming cost V 0 bases and J 4 bases; bases outside gene matches: 11. This CDR3 is 18 amino acids long. CDR3 sequence: CASSQDRLDRVGNQPQHF. In DNA form, the CDR3 reads TGCGCCAGCAGCCAAGATCGGTTGGACAGGGTCGGTAATCAGCCCCAGCATTTT.

The chain uses TRBV3-1 (or the pseudogene TRBV3-2) and TRBJ1-2; TRBD1 is a possible D gene (6 bases). With 4 bases removed from V and 4 bases from J, the gap between germline ends came to 10 bases. This CDR3 contains 13 residues. CDR1 is LGHDT, CDR2 YNNKEL, per germline (reference sequence). CDR3 residues: CASSPLDSYGYTF. CDR3 DNA: TGTGCCAGCAGCCCCTTGGACAGCTATGGCTACACCTTC.

Only one count was recorded for this clone. The chain uses TRBV21-1 and TRBJ1-5; TRBD1, the table's D call, was not compared with the DNA. TRBV21-1 is deemed a pseudogene. This CDR3 has 16 residues. CDR3 nucleotides: TGTGCCAGCAGCGTCGAGCTCAGGGGGCATCATCAGCCCCAGCATTTT. This gives the protein CASSVELRGHHQPQHF.

V is TRBV28 and J is TRBJ1-2; 12 bases map to TRBD1. The CDR3 spans 14 residues. V was pared by 3 bases and J by 7 bases, with 3 bases of the junction left unmatched. The V gene's germline CDR1 is MDHEN and CDR2 SYDVKM. CDR3 region: CASSLGQGAGGYTF. In DNA form, the CDR3 reads TGTGCCAGCAGTTTGGGACAGGGGGCCGGTGGCTACACCTTC.

This clone was seen more than once but under ten times. The V gene is TRBV5-1, the J gene TRBJ1-2, with 11 positions matching TRBD1. CDR1 and CDR2 from the germline V gene are SGHRS and YFSETQ. CDR3 length equals 21 residues. With V trimmed by 1 base and J by 2 bases, 19 bases remained unmatched. The CDR3 DNA reads as TGCGCCAGCAGCTTGTTTTACCCTAACCTCTGGACAGGGGGCGCGAACTATGGCTACACCTTC. Residues: CASSLFYPNLWTGGANYGYTF.